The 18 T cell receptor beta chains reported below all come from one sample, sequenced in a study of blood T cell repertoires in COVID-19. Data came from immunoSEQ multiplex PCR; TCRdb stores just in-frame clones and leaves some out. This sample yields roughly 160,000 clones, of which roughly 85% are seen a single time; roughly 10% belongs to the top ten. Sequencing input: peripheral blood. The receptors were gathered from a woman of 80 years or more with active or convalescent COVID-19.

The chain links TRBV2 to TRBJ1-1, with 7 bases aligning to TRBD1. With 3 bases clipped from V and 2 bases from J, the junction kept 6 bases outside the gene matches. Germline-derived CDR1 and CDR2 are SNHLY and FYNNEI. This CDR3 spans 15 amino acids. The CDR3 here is CASSDNRGRNTEAFF. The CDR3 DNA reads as TGTGCCAGCAGTGATAACAGGGGTCGAAACACTGAAGCTTTCTTT.

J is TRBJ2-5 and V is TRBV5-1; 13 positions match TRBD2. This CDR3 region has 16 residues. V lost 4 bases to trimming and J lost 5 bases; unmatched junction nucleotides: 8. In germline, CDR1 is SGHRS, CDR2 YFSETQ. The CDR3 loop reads CASSPGGLAGDETQYF. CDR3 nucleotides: TGCGCCAGCAGCCCGGGCGGACTAGCGGGAGACGAGACCCAGTACTTC.

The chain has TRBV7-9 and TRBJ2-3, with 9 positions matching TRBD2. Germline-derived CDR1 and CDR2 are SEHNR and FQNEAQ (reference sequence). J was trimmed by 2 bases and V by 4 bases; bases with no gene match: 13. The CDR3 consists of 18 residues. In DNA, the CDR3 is TGTGCCAGCAGCTCCTACGCCTTTCTAGCGGGAAACACAGATACGCAGTATTTT. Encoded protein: CASSSYAFLAGNTDTQYF. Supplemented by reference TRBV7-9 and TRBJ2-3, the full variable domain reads DTGVSQNPRHKITKRGQNVTFRCDPISEHNRLYWYRQTLGQGPEFLTYFQNEAQLEKSRLLSDRFSAERPKGSFSTLEIQRTEQGDSAMYLCASSSYAFLAGNTDTQYFGPGTRLTVL.

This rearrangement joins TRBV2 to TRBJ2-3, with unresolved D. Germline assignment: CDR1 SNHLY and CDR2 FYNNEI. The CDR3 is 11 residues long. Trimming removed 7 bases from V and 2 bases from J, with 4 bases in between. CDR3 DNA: TGTGCCAGCACAGTCACAGATACGCAGTATTTT. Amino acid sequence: CASTVTDTQYF.

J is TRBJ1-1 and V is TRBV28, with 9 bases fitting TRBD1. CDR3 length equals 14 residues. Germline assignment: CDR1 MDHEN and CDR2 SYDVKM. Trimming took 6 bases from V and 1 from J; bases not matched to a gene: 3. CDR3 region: CASRVGQGNTEAFF. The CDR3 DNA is TGTGCCAGCAGGGTGGGACAGGGGAACACTGAAGCTTTCTTT.

The CDR3 reads CASSPAPLATGELFF. In DNA form, the CDR3 reads TGCGCCAGCAGCCCGGCTCCACTAGCAACCGGGGAGCTGTTTTTT. The genes are TRBV5-1 and TRBJ2-2, with a tentative D call TRBD2 (6 bases). Germline V gene sequence: CDR1 SGHRS, CDR2 YFSETQ. The CDR3 loop spans 15 amino acids. V lost 4 bases, J lost 5 bases, and 15 bases lay in between.

For the CDR3, the DNA is TGTGCCAGCAGTGAAAGGGGCGTCTATGGCTACACCTTC. As protein: CASSERGVYGYTF. The V call is TRBV6-1, the J call TRBJ1-2; D is perhaps TRBD1 (5 bases). Trimming took off 2 bases at V and 4 bases at J, with 8 bases between the two ends. Germline loops: CDR1 MNHNS, CDR2 SASEGT. This CDR3 is built from 13 residues.

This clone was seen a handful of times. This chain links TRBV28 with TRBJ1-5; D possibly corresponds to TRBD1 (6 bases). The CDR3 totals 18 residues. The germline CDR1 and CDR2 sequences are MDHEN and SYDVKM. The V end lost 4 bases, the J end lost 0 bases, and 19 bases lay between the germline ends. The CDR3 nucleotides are TGTGCCAGCAGTTCCACCCGGGACATCCGTATTAGCAATCAGCCCCAGCATTTT. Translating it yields CASSSTRDIRISNQPQHF.

In nucleotides, the CDR3 is TGTGCCAGCAGCCAAGAACAACAGGGGAGGTCTGGCTACACCTTC. Protein: CASSQEQQGRSGYTF. J is TRBJ1-2 and V is TRBV4-2; 7 bases are a match to TRBD1. Germline V gives CDR1 LGHNA, CDR2 YNFKEQ. V trimming: 0 bases; J trimming: 7 bases; junction bases outside the gene matches: 8. The CDR3 is made up of 15 amino acids.

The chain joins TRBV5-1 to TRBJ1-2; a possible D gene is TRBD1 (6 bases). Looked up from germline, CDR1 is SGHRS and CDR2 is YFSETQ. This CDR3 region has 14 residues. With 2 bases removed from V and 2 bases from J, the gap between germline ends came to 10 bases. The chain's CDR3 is CASSFPTGNYGYTF. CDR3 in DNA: TGCGCCAGCAGCTTCCCGACAGGCAACTATGGCTACACCTTC.

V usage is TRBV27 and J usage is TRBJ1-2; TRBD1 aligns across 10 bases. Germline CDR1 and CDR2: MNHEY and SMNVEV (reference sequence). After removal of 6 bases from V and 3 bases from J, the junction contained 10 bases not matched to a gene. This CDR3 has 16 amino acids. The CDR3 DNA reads TGTGCCAGCAGCCGGGACAGGGGAGGACTTGACTATGGCTACACCTTC. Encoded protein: CASSRDRGGLDYGYTF.

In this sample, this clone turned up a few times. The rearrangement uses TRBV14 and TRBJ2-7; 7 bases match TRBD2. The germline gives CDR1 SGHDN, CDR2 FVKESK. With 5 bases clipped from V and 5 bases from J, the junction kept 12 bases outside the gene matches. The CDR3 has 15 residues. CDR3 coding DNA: TGTGCCAGCAGCGTTATAGCGGGTTGGAGGAACGAGCAGTACTTC. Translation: CASSVIAGWRNEQYF. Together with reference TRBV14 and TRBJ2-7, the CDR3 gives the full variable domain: EAGVTQFPSHSVIEKGQTVTLRCDPISGHDNLYWYRRVMGKEIKFLLHFVKESKQDESGMPNNRFLAERTGGTYSTLKVQPAELEDSGVYFCASSVIAGWRNEQYFGPGTRLTVT.

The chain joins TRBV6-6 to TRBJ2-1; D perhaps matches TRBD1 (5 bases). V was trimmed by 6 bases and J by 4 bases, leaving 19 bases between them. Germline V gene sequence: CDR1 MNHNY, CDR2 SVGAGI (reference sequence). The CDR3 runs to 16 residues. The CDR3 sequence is CASSDLTGATYNEQFF. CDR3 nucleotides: TGTGCCAGCAGCGACCTAACAGGAGCTACTTACAATGAGCAGTTCTTC.

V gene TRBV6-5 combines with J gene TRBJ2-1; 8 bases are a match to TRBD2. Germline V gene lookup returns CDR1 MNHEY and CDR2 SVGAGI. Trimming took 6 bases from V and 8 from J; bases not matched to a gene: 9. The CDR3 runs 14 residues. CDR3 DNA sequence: TGTGCCAGCAGCCGTACTAGCGGTGACTATGAGCAGTTCTTC. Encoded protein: CASSRTSGDYEQFF.

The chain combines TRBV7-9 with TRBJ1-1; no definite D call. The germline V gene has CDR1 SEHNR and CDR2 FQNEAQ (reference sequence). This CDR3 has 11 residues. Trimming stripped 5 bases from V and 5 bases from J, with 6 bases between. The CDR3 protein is CASSLGTEAFF. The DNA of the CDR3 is TGTGCCAGCAGCCTCGGGACTGAAGCTTTCTTT. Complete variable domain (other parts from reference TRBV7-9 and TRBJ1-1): DTGVSQNPRHKITKRGQNVTFRCDPISEHNRLYWYRQTLGQGPEFLTYFQNEAQLEKSRLLSDRFSAERPKGSFSTLEIQRTEQGDSAMYLCASSLGTEAFFGQGTRLTVV.

The CDR3 nucleotides are TGCGCCAGCAGCCAAGCTCGAGCCGGGGAGCTGTTTTTT. Its translation: CASSQARAGELFF. The V gene is TRBV4-1, the J gene TRBJ2-2; D ambiguous. Germline V gene sequence: CDR1 MGHRA, CDR2 YSYEKL. Deletions cut 1 base from V and 6 bases from J, with 6 bases between. This CDR3 is 13 amino acids long.

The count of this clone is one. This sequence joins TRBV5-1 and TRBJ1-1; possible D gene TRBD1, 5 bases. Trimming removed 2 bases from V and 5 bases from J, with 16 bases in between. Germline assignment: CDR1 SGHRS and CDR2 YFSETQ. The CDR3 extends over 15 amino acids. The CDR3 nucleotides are TGCGCCAGCAGCTTAACAGGTCCTCGGGAGACTGAAGCTTTCTTT. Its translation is CASSLTGPRETEAFF.

The CDR3 nucleotides read TGTGCCAGCAGCGTAGACGGCAGGGGGCAAGCTGAAGCTTTCTTT. Amino acids: CASSVDGRGQAEAFF. The chain uses TRBV9 and TRBJ1-1, with TRBD1 matching 8 bases. Trimming took 0 bases from V and 6 from J; bases not matched to a gene: 7. This CDR3 region has 15 residues. Germline loops: CDR1 SGDLS, CDR2 YYNGEE.